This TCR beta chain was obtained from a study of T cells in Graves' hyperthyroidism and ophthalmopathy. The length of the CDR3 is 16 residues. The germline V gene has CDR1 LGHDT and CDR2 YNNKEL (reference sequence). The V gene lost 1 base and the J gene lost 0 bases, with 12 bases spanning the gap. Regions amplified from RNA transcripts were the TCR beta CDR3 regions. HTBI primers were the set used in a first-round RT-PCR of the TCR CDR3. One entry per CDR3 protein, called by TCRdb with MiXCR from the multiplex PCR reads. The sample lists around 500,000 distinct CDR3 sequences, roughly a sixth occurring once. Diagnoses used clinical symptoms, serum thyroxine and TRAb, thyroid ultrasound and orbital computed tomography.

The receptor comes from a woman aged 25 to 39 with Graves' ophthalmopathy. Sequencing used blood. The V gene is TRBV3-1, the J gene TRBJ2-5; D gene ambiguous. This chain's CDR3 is CASSQAPDQNQETQYF. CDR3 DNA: TGTGCCAGCAGCCAAGCTCCCGACCAGAACCAAGAGACCCAGTACTTC.